Only a few counts were recorded for the clone carrying this T cell receptor beta chain. Its antigen is unidentified. Amplification of TCR beta CDR3 regions used RNA as the template. Initially, a first-round RT-PCR of the TCR CDR3 employed the HTBI primer set. From the multiplex PCR reads, TCRdb called clonotypes with MiXCR, one entry per CDR3 protein. The repertoire holds about 400,000 distinct CDR3 sequences, with more than 12% as singletons. Per the germline V gene, CDR1 is SGHTA and CDR2 is FQGNSA. Between the trimmed V and J ends, which lost 5 bases and 4 bases, there was a span of 11 bases. The CDR3 sequence is 14 residues long. This entry belongs to a study of T cells in Graves' hyperthyroidism and ophthalmopathy. Study-wide results and limits: Using 13 V-J features, a model discriminated ophthalmopathy from stable hyperthyroidism. Blood also carried most thyroid clonotypes expanded above 0.001.

Among the patients, aged 18 to 65, hyperthyroidism was newly diagnosed and had lasted under 2 months. This chain joins TRBV7-2 and TRBJ2-2; D remains ambiguous. Sequenced input: blood. The source is a woman in her 30s with Graves' hyperthyroidism. CDR3 nucleotide sequence: TGTGCCAGCAGCGACGGATTACCCACCGGGGAGCTGTTTTTT. Protein sequence: CASSDGLPTGELFF.